This T cell receptor (beta chain) was captured by sequencing in a study of somatic mutations in cytotoxic T cells in rheumatoid arthritis (dated by TCRdb to 2016 to 2017). Background on the whole study: Sorted V beta1+ cells also underwent TCRB sequencing, and some V beta antibody-stained T-cell populations were flow-sorted at nearly 100% purity on a FACSAria II or Sony SH800. To characterize clonality, the study used TCRB deep sequencing while asking whether somatic mutations are carried by expanded CD8+ T-cell clones in newly diagnosed, untreated rheumatoid arthritis. For roughly 63 rheumatoid arthritis patients and fewer than 25 healthy controls, TCRB deep sequencing was carried out. Median age was essentially the same in the patient group and the control group. Broad study findings and their caveats: The slight underrepresentation of TRBV07 in patients was not corrected for multiple comparisons. There was no significant difference in CD8+ T-cell clonality between rheumatoid arthritis patients and age-matched healthy controls. It was unknown which antigens the expanded CD8+ clones targeted, and their absence from virus-specific databases did not exclude viral specificity. Healthy controls showed no age-related increase in CD8+ clonality, whereas patients did (Spearman r ~ 0.49). The largest CD8+ clone made up more than 20% of CD8+ cells in about an eighth of the roughly 60 patients, and blood and synovial fluid shared several identical CD8+ TCRB sequences.

As regards this clone: Its antigen is currently not known. One base away there is no much larger clone; base qualities are not given.

Genomic DNA underwent TCRB CDR3 sequencing using the immunoSEQ assay. On the authors' methods: Only productive TCRB rearrangements were included in the analyses. A clone was defined by a unique TCRB CDR3 sequence, and clonality was computed as a productive clonality index based on Shannon entropy. Repertoire overlap between two samples was calculated from the template counts of each clone relative to total templates per sample. V-gene usage from TCRB sequencing and V-gene usage measured by flow cytometry were correlated (Spearman r of about 0.61). Imported from immuneACCESS, the table was reduced by TCRdb to in-frame sequences with V and J called. These copies leave out some clones; in studies compared against another copy, an unresolved V gene accounts for under half, and the cause of the remainder is not known. The V and J calls and the clone size are those of that table, but D and trimming were determined from the DNA. Present in this sample are some 20,000 clones, 73% of which were seen just once. The ten largest make up 21% of the sample.

From the cysteine through the phenylalanine, the CDR3 covers 15 amino acids. Here the CDR3 DNA is all that survives: 45 bases in frame from base 1. The germline V end is reduced by 4 bases and the J end by 4 bases; junction bases left unmatched: 6. The germline V gene gives CDR1 as SGDLS and CDR2 as YYNGEE. Healthy controls were 15 to 20 blood donors whose buffy coats were used, with a median age of about 56 years (range 21-70) and about 55% female. CD4+ and CD8+ cells were isolated by positive magnetic bead selection on an AutoMACS, and purity was checked by flow cytometry. Peripheral blood mononuclear cells were obtained using density gradient separation with Ficoll-Paque PLUS. Using Nucleospin Tissue or Tissue XS kits, DNA was extracted from CD4-enriched, CD8-enriched or PBMC samples, with quantification by a Qubit 2.0 fluorometer.

The chain is assembled from TRBV9 and TRBJ2-1; 9 bases in the middle match TRBD2. The sequence came from a woman aged 55-69 years in good health. The specimen sequenced was CD8+ T cells sorted from blood. The CDR3 protein is CASSPRLADYNEQFF. The DNA sequence is as follows: TGTGCCAGCAGCCCCCGACTAGCGGATTACAATGAGCAGTTCTTC.